These T cell receptor beta chains were read from a single sample in a study of CD8 T cells in ankylosing spondylitis. Via MiXCR, TCRdb re-called the 5' RACE reads, giving one row per CDR3 protein. The table includes some 150,000 distinct CDR3 sequences, under 55% detected once. Sequencing was performed on synovial fluid, either unsorted or a sorted T cell fraction (not recorded which). All receptors come from a male donor with ankylosing spondylitis. Both conserved end residues are part of each CDR3. D genes are given only for firm matches. Clone size is given for some rows only: seen once, a few or many times, or a class if the clone is expanded.

CDR3 protein: CASSPGQGVSGNTIYF
CDR3 DNA: TGTGCCAGCAGCCCCGGACAGGGAGTCTCTGGAAACACCATATATTTT
J gene: TRBJ1-3
D gene: TRBD1
V gene: TRBV6-1
clone size: few

CDR3 protein: CASSQGGVNNEQFF
CDR3 DNA: TGTGCCAGCAGCCAGGGAGGGGTGAACAATGAGCAGTTCTTC
J gene: TRBJ2-1
D gene: TRBD2
V gene: TRBV3-1
clone size: -

CDR3 protein: CASSDGEVAPGELFF
CDR3 DNA: TGTGCCAGCAGTGATGGGGAGGTCGCTCCCGGGGAGCTGTTTTTT
J gene: TRBJ2-2
D gene: -
V gene: TRBV2
clone size: many

CDR3 protein: CASSPTPGSNQPQHF
CDR3 DNA: TGTGCCAGCAGCCCAACCCCGGGAAGCAATCAGCCCCAGCATTTT
J gene: TRBJ1-5
D gene: -
V gene: TRBV3-1
clone size: few

CDR3 protein: CASSHWRTPLLDEQFF
CDR3 DNA: TGCGCCAGCAGCCATTGGCGGACGCCCCTTTTAGATGAGCAGTTCTTC
J gene: TRBJ2-1
D gene: -
V gene: TRBV4-3
clone size: -

CDR3 protein: CASSLRRCSYNEQFF
CDR3 DNA: TGTGCCAGCAGCCTTCGACGGTGCTCCTACAATGAGCAGTTCTTC
J gene: TRBJ2-1
D gene: -
V gene: TRBV7-9
clone size: -

CDR3 protein: CSVRSDPDTQYF
CDR3 DNA: TGCAGCGTTCGTAGCGACCCAGATACGCAGTATTTT
J gene: TRBJ2-3
D gene: -
V gene: TRBV29-1
clone size: -

CDR3 protein: CASSLAEPAYNEQFF
CDR3 DNA: TGTGCCAGCAGCTTGGCAGAACCAGCCTACAATGAGCAGTTCTTC
J gene: TRBJ2-1
D gene: -
V gene: TRBV5-5
clone size: few

CDR3 protein: CASSVNRVYNEQFF
CDR3 DNA: TGTGCCAGCAGCGTAAACAGGGTTTACAATGAGCAGTTCTTC
J gene: TRBJ2-1
D gene: -
V gene: TRBV9
clone size: -

CDR3 protein: CASSIEVNTEAFF
CDR3 DNA: TGTGCCAGTAGTATTGAGGTGAACACTGAAGCTTTCTTT
J gene: TRBJ1-1
D gene: -
V gene: TRBV19
clone size: -

CDR3 protein: CASSLGTPGHRLASYEQYF
CDR3 DNA: TGCGCCAGCAGCTTGGGCACCCCGGGACACCGACTTGCCTCCTACGAGCAGTACTTC
J gene: TRBJ2-7
D gene: -
V gene: TRBV5-1
clone size: -

CDR3 protein: CSARETRVNTEAFF
CDR3 DNA: TGCAGTGCTAGAGAAACCAGGGTGAACACTGAAGCTTTCTTT
J gene: TRBJ1-1
D gene: -
V gene: TRBV20-1
clone size: -

CDR3 protein: CATSRVEGGELFF
CDR3 DNA: TGTGCCACCAGCAGAGTCGAGGGCGGGGAGCTGTTTTTT
J gene: TRBJ2-2
D gene: -
V gene: TRBV15
clone size: few

CDR3 protein: CASSQLSGGAEETQYF
CDR3 DNA: TGCGCCAGCAGCCAACTGAGCGGGGGGGCAGAGGAGACCCAGTACTTC
J gene: TRBJ2-5
D gene: TRBD2
V gene: TRBV4-1
clone size: -

CDR3 protein: CASSHYGAGRRRVNTEAFF
CDR3 DNA: TGTGCCAGCAGCCATTACGGGGCAGGGAGGAGGAGGGTGAACACTGAAGCTTTCTTT
J gene: TRBJ1-1
D gene: -
V gene: TRBV3-1
clone size: few

CDR3 protein: CASSLRSLTRETGELFF
CDR3 DNA: TGTGCCAGCAGCTTACGATCCCTAACTAGGGAAACCGGGGAGCTGTTTTTT
J gene: TRBJ2-2
D gene: -
V gene: TRBV11-2
clone size: -

CDR3 protein: CASRDLADTQYF
CDR3 DNA: TGTGCCAGCAGAGACTTAGCGGATACGCAGTATTTT
J gene: TRBJ2-3
D gene: -
V gene: TRBV2
clone size: -

CDR3 protein: CASSRIRLAGSPYEQYF
CDR3 DNA: TGTGCCAGCAGCCGAATTAGACTAGCGGGGTCCCCCTACGAGCAGTACTTC
J gene: TRBJ2-7
D gene: TRBD2
V gene: TRBV7-2
clone size: -

CDR3 protein: CASRRGASEQFF
CDR3 DNA: TGTGCCAGCAGAAGAGGGGCTTCGGAGCAGTTCTTC
J gene: TRBJ2-1
D gene: -
V gene: TRBV12-3/TRBV12-4
clone size: many

CDR3 protein: CASRGTDYQPQHF
CDR3 DNA: TGTGCCAGCAGAGGGACAGATTATCAGCCCCAGCATTTT
J gene: TRBJ1-5
D gene: TRBD1
V gene: TRBV2
clone size: many

CDR3 protein: CASSLYRNTGELFF
CDR3 DNA: TGTGCCAGCAGCTTATATAGAAACACCGGGGAGCTGTTTTTT
J gene: TRBJ2-2
D gene: -
V gene: TRBV7-9
clone size: -

CDR3 protein: CASSLGVGQVPGGYTF
CDR3 DNA: TGTGCCAGCAGCTTGGGTGTCGGACAGGTCCCAGGAGGCTACACCTTC
J gene: TRBJ1-2
D gene: TRBD1
V gene: TRBV5-6
clone size: -